These 7 T cell receptor beta chains share one sample of origin, sequenced in a study of T cells in Graves' hyperthyroidism and ophthalmopathy. Using RNA transcripts as the source, TCR beta CDR3 regions were amplified. TCR CDR3 regions were first amplified by RT-PCR with HTBI primers. TCRdb passed the multiplex PCR reads through MiXCR, listing each CDR3 protein once. Of 450,000 to 700,000 distinct CDR3 sequences in the sample, around 46% were seen once. The specimen sequenced was peripheral blood or thyroid tissue (not recorded which). All receptors come from an adult woman with Graves' disease, either hyperthyroidism or ophthalmopathy (not recorded which).

This chain connects TRBV2 to TRBJ1-1, with TRBD1 as a possible D gene (5 bases). The CDR3 consists of 14 residues. Per germline, CDR1 SNHLY and CDR2 FYNNEI. V shed 2 bases and J shed 1 base, with 8 bases lying between them. The DNA for the CDR3 is TGTGCCAGCAGTGAAAACAGGAGGAACACTGAAGCTTTCTTT. Protein sequence: CASSENRRNTEAFF.

CDR3 coding DNA: TGCAGTGCTGAGGAGGGTAAATGGAGGACTGAAGCTTTCTTT. Translated, it gives CSAEEGKWRTEAFF. The chain employs TRBV20-1 and TRBJ1-1; unclear D gene. V lost 5 bases and J lost 5, with 18 bases in between. The CDR3 is made up of 14 amino acids. Germline V gene lookup returns CDR1 DFQATT and CDR2 SNEGSKA (reference sequence).

This clonotype was recorded many times. This chain joins TRBV13 and TRBJ1-6, with D hard to call. The germline CDR1 and CDR2 sequences are PRHDT and FYEKMQ (reference sequence). The CDR3 spans 14 residues. Between the trimmed V and J ends, which lost 8 bases and 4 bases, there was a span of 12 bases. CDR3 in amino acids: CASRSTNYNSPLHF. The CDR3 DNA is TGTGCCAGCCGTTCCACCAATTATAATTCACCCCTCCACTTT.

This clonotype has a count of ten or more. V gene TRBV6-6 combines with J gene TRBJ2-2; D is possibly TRBD1 (6 bases). Germline CDR1 is MNHNY and CDR2 is SVGAGI (reference sequence). CDR3 size: 12 residues. The V end lost 5 bases, the J end lost 8 bases, and 9 bases lay between the germline ends. Here the CDR3 reads CASSQQGGELFF. CDR3 coding DNA: TGTGCCAGCAGTCAACAGGGTGGGGAGCTGTTTTTT.

The chain combines TRBV25-1 with TRBJ1-1; no reliable D call. CDR3 size: 11 residues. The V gene's germline CDR1 is MGHDK and CDR2 SYGVNS. V gave up 8 bases and J gave up 1 base, with 5 bases separating them. CDR3 sequence reads: CASARNTEAFF. CDR3 DNA: TGTGCCAGCGCAAGGAACACTGAAGCTTTCTTT.

At least ten counts were recorded for this clonotype. The chain is built from TRBV4-1 and TRBJ1-5, with 9 bases that match TRBD1. The CDR3 is made up of 15 amino acids. From germline, CDR1 is MGHRA and CDR2 YSYEKL. The ends lost 4 bases at V and 5 bases at J; junction bases unmatched: 6. This CDR3 reads CASSPQGAPHQPQHF. Written as DNA, the CDR3 is TGCGCCAGCAGCCCACAGGGGGCCCCCCATCAGCCCCAGCATTTT.

V and J are TRBV7-2 and TRBJ2-7; D gene unclear. The V gene lost 5 bases and the J gene lost 3 bases, with 11 bases spanning the gap. The CDR3 has 13 amino acids. Per germline, CDR1 SGHTA and CDR2 FQGNSA. The CDR3, as DNA: TGTGCCAGCAGCGCTGGGAATCGCTACGAGCAGTACTTC. Protein: CASSAGNRYEQYF.